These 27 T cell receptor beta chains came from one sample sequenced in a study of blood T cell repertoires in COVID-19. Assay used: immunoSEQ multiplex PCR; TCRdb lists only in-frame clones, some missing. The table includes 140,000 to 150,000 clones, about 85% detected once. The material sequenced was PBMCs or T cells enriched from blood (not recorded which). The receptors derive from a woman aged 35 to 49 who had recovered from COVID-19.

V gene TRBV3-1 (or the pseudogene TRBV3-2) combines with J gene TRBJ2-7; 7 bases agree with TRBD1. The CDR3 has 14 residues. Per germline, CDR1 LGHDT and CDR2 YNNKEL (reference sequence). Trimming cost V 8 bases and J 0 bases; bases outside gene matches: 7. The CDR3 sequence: CASGQVASSYEQYF. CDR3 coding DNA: TGTGCCAGCGGACAGGTCGCCTCCTCCTACGAGCAGTACTTC.

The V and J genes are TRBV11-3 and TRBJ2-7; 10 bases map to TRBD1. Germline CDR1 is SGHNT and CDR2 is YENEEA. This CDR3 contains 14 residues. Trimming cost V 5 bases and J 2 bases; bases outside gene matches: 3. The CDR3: CASSLDRGAYEQYF. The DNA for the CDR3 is TGTGCCAGCAGCCTGGACAGGGGGGCCTACGAGCAGTACTTC.

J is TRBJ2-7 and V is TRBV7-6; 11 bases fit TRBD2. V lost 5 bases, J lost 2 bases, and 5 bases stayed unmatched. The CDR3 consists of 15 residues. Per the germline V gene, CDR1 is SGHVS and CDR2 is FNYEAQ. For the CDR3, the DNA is TGTGCCAGCAGCCCACTAGCGGGAGAAACCTACGAGCAGTACTTC. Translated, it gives CASSPLAGETYEQYF.

The CDR3 region is CASSWNPGTGLDTEAFF. In nucleotides, the CDR3 is TGCGCCAGCAGCTGGAACCCCGGGACAGGGTTGGACACTGAAGCTTTCTTT. The chain uses TRBV5-1 and TRBJ1-1, with 9 bases matching TRBD1. The germline V gene encodes CDR1 SGHRS and CDR2 YFSETQ. The CDR3 length is 17 residues. V was clipped by 3 bases and J by 3 bases; unmatched bases: 12.

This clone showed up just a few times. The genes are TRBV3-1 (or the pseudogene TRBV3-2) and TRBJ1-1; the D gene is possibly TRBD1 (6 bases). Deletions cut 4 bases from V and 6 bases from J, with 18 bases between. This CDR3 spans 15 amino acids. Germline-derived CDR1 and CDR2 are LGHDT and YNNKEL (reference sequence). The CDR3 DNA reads TGTGCCAGCAGCCGGGGCAGGGGAATAGAGGCTGAAGCTTTCTTT. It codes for CASSRGRGIEAEAFF.

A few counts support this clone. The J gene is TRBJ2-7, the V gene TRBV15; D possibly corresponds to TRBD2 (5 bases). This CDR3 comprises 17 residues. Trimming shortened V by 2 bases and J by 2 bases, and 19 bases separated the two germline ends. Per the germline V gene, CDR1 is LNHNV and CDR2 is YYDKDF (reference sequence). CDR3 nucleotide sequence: TGTGCCACCAGCAGATTACCCGGGATTTCTAGGCCCTACGAGCAGTACTTC. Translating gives CATSRLPGISRPYEQYF.

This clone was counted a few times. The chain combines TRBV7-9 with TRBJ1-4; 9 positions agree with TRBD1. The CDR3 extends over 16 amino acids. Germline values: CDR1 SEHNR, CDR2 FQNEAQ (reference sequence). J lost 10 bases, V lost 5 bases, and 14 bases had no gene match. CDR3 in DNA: TGTGCCAGCAGCCCCTCGACGACAGGGGGAGTCGGAAAACTGTTTTTT. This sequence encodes CASSPSTTGGVGKLFF.

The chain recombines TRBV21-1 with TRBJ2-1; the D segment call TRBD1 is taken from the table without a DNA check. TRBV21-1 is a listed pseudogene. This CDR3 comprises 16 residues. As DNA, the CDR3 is TGTGCCAGCAGCAAATCGCGACAAAGCTCCTACAATGAGCAGTTCTTC. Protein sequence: CASSKSRQSSYNEQFF.

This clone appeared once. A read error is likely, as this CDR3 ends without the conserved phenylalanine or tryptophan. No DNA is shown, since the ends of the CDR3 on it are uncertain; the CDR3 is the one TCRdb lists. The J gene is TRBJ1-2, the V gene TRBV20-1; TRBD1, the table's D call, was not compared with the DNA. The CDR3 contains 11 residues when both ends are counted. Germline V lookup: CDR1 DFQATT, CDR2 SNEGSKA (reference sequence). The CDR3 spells CSARDGDRPIV.

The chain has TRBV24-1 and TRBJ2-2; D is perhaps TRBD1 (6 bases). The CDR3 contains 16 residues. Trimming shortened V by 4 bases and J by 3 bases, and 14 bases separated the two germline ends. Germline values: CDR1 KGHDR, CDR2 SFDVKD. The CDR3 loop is CATSDRSTGDTGELFF. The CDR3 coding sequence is TGTGCCACCAGTGACCGGTCGACAGGAGACACCGGGGAGCTGTTTTTT.

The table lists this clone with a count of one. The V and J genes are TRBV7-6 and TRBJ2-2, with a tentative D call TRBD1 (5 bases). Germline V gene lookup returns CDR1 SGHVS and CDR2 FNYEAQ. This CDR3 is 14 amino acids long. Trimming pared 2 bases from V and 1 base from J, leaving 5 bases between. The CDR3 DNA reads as TGTGCCAGCAGCTTAAGGGGGAACACCGGGGAGCTGTTTTTT. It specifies CASSLRGNTGELFF.

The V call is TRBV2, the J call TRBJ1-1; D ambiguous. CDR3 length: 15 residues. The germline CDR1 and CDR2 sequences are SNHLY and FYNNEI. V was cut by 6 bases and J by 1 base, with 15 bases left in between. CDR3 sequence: CASRAGEHPNTEAFF. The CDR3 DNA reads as TGTGCCAGCAGGGCCGGGGAACACCCGAACACTGAAGCTTTCTTT.

In DNA form, the CDR3 reads TGTGCCAGCAGCCCCTATCCGGGACTAGCGGGATCCAATGAGCAGTTCTTC. It is translated as CASSPYPGLAGSNEQFF. The chain combines TRBV27 with TRBJ2-1; 13 positions agree with TRBD2. Germline lookup yields CDR1 MNHEY and CDR2 SMNVEV (reference sequence). The CDR3 totals 17 residues. Trimming cost V 6 bases and J 6 bases; bases outside gene matches: 11.

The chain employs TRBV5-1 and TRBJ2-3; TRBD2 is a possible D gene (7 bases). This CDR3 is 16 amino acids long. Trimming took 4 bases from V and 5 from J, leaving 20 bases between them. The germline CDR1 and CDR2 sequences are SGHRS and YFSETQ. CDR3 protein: CASSRLLGGALDTQYF. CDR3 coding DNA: TGCGCCAGCAGCCGCCTACTAGGGGGGGCCTTAGATACGCAGTATTTT. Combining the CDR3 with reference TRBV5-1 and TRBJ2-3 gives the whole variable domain KAGVTQTPRYLIKTRGQQVTLSCSPISGHRSVSWYQQTPGQGLQFLFEYFSETQRNKGNFPGRFSGRQFSNSRSEMNVSTLELGDSALYLCASSRLLGGALDTQYFGPGTRLTVL.

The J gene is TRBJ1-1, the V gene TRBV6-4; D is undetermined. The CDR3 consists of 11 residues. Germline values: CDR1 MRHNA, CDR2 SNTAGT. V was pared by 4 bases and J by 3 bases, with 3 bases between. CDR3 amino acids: CASSADTEAFF. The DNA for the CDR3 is TGTGCCAGCAGTGCGGACACTGAAGCTTTCTTT.

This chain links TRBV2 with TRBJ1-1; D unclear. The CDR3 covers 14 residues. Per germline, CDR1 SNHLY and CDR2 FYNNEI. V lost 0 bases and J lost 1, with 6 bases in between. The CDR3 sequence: CASSEAQWNTEAFF. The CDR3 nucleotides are TGTGCCAGCAGTGAAGCACAGTGGAACACTGAAGCTTTCTTT. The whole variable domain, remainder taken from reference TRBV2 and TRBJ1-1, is EPEVTQTPSHQVTQMGQEVILRCVPISNHLYFYWYRQILGQKVEFLVSFYNNEISEKSEIFDDQFSVERPDGSNFTLKIRSTKLEDSAMYFCASSEAQWNTEAFFGQGTRLTVV.

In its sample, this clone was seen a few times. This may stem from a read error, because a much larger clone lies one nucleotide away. CDR3 sequence (DNA): TGTGCCAGCAGTGCTAGGGAGCCCGGGGAGCTGTTTTTT. This encodes CASSAREPGELFF. The chain has TRBV9 and TRBJ2-2, with D maybe TRBD2 (5 bases). Trimming pared 5 bases from V and 6 bases from J, leaving 11 bases between. The germline CDR1 and CDR2 sequences are SGDLS and YYNGEE. The CDR3 covers 13 residues.

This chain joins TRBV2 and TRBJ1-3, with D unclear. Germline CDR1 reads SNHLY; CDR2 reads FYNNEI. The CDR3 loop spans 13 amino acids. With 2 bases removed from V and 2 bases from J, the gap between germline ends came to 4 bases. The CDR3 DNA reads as TGTGCCAGCAGTGAATCGGCTGGAAACACCATATATTTT. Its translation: CASSESAGNTIYF.

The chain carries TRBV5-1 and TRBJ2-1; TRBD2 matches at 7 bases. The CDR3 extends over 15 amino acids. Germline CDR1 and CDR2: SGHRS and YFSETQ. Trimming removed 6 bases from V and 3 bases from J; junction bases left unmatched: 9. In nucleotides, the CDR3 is TGCGCCAGCACTCCGTCGGGGGGATACTACAATGAGCAGTTCTTC. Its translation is CASTPSGGYYNEQFF.

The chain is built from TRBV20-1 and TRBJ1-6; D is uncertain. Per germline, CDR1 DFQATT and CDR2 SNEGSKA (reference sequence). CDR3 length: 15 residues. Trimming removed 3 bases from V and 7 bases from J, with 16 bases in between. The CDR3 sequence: CSASGDGGRNSPLHF. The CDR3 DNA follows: TGCAGTGCTAGTGGTGACGGCGGTAGAAATTCACCCCTCCACTTT.

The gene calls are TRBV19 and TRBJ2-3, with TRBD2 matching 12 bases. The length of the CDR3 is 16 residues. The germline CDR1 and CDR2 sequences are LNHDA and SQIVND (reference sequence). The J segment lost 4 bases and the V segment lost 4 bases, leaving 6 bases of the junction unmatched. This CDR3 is CASSTRLAGAPDTQYF. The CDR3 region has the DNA TGTGCCAGTAGTACACGACTAGCGGGAGCACCAGATACGCAGTATTTT.

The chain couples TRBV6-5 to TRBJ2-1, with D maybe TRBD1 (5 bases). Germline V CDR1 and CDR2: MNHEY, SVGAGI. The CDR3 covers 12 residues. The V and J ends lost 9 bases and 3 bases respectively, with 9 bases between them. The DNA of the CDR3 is TGTGCCAGTCTTCAGGGCTACAATGAGCAGTTCTTC. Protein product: CASLQGYNEQFF.

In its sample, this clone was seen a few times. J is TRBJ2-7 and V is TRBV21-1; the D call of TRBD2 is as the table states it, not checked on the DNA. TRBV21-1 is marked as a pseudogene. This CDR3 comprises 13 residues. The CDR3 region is CANGTSGDYEQYF. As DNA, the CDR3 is TGTGCCAACGGGACTAGCGGGGACTACGAGCAGTACTTC.

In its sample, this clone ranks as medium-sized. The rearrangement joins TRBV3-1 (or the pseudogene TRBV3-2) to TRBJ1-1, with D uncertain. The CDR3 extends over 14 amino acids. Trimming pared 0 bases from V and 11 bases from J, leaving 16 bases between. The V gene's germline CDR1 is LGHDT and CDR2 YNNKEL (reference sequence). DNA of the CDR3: TGTGCCAGCAGCCAAGATTTAATTTCGGGGAAGGCTTTCTTT. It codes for CASSQDLISGKAFF.

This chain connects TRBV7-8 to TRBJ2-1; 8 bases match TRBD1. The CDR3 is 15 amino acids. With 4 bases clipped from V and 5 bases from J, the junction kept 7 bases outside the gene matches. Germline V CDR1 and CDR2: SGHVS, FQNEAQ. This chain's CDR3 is CASSYYRGTHNEQFF. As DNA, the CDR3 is TGTGCCAGCAGCTATTACAGGGGGACCCACAATGAGCAGTTCTTC.

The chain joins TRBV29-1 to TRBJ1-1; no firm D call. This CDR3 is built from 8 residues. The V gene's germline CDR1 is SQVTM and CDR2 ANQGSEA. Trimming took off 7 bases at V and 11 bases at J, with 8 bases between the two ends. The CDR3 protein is CSGREAFF. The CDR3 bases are TGCAGCGGCCGTGAGGCTTTCTTT. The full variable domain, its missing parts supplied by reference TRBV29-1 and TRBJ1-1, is SAVISQKPSRDICQRGTSLTIQCQVDSQVTMMFWYRQQPGQSLTLIATANQGSEATYESGFVIDKFPISRPNLTFSTLTVSNMSPEDSSIYLCSGREAFFGQGTRLTVV.

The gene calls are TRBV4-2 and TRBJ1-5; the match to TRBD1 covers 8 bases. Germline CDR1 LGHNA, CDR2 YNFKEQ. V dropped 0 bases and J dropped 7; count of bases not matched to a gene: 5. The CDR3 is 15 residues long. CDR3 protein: CASSQEDRDDQPQHF. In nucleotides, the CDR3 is TGTGCCAGCAGCCAAGAGGACAGGGATGACCAGCCCCAGCATTTT.